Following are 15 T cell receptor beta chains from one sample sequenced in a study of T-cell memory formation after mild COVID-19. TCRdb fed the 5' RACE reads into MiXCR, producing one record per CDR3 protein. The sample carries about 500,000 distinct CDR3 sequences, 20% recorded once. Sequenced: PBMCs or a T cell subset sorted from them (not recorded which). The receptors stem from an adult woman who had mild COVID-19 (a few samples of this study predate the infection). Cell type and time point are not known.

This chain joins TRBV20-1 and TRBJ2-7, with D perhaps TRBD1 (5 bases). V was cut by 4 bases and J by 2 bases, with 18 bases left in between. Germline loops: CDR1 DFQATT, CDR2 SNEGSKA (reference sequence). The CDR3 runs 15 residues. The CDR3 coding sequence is TGCAGTGCTACGAAGACAGAGCCGACAACCTACGAGCAGTACTTC. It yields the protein CSATKTEPTTYEQYF.

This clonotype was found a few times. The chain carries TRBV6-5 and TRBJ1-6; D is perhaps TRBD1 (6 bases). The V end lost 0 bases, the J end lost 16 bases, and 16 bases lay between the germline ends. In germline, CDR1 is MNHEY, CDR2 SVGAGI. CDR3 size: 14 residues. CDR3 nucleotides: TGTGCCAGCAGTTACTCTAGGCCGGGACAAGGACTCCACTTT. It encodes CASSYSRPGQGLHF.

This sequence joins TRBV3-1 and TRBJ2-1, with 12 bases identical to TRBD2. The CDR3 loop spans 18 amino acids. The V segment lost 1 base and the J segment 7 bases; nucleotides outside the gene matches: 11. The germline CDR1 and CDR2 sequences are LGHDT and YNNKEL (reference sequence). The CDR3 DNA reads TGTGCCAGCAGCCAAGCGCGTCTAGCGGGGGGGCGGGCTAATGAGCAGTTCTTC. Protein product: CASSQARLAGGRANEQFF.

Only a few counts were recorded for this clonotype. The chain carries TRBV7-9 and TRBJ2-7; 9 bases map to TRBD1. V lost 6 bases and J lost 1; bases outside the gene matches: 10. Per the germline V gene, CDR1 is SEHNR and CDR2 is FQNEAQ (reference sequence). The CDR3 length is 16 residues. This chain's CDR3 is CASRATQGARSYEQYF. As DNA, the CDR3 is TGTGCCAGCAGGGCCACACAGGGGGCTCGGTCCTACGAGCAGTACTTC. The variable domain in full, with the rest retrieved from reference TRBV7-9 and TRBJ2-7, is DTGVSQNPRHKITKRGQNVTFRCDPISEHNRLYWYRQTLGQGPEFLTYFQNEAQLEKSRLLSDRFSAERPKGSFSTLEIQRTEQGDSAMYLCASRATQGARSYEQYFGPGTRLTVT.

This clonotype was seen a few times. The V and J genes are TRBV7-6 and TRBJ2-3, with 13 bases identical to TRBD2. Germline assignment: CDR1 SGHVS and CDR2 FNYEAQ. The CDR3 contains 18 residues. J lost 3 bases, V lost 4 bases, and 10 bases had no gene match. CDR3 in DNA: TGTGCCAGCAGCTCACGCCCCCGGACTAGCGGGAGTACAGATACGCAGTATTTT. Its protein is CASSSRPRTSGSTDTQYF.

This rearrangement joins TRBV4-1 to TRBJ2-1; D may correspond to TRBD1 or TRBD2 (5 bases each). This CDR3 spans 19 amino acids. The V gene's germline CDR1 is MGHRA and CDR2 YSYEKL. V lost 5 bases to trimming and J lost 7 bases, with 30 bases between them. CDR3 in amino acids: CASSSKTEVDSLRRNEQFF. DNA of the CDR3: TGCGCCAGCAGCTCCAAGACAGAAGTTGATTCCTTAAGGAGGAATGAGCAGTTCTTC.

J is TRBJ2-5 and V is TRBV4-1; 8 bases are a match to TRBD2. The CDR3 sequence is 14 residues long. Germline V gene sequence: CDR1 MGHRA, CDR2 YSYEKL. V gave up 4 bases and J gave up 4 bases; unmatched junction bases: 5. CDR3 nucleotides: TGCGCCAGCAGCCGGTTAGCGGGGTTAGAGACCCAGTACTTC. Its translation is CASSRLAGLETQYF.

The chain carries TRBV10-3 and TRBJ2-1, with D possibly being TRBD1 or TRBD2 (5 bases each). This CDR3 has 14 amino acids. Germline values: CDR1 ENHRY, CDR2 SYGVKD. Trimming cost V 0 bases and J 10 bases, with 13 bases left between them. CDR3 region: CAISESVLGDEQFF. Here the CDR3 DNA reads TGTGCCATCAGTGAGTCCGTGTTAGGGGACGAGCAGTTCTTC.

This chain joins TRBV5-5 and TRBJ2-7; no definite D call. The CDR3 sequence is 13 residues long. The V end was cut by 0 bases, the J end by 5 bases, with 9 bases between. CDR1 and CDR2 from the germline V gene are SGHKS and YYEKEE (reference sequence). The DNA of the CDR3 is TGTGCCAGCAGCTTGGACCGGTGGGACGAGCAGTACTTC. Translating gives CASSLDRWDEQYF.

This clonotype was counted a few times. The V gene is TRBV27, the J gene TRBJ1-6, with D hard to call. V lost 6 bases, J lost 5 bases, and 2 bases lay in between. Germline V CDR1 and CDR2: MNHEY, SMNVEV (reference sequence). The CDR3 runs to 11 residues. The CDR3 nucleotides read TGTGCCAGCAGGAATAATTCACCCCTCCACTTT. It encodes CASRNNSPLHF.

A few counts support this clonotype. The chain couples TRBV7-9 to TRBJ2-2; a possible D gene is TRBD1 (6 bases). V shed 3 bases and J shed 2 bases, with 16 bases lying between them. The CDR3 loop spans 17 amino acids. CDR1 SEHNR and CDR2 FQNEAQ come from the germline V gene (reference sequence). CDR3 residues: CASSFPTRQANTGELFF. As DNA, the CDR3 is TGTGCCAGCAGCTTTCCAACCCGACAGGCCAACACCGGGGAGCTGTTTTTT.

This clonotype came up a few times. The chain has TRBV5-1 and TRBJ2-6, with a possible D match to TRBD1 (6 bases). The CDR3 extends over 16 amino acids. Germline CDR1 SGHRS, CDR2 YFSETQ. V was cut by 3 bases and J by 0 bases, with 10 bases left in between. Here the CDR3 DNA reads TGCGCCAGCAGCTCGGGACAAAACTCTGGGGCCAACGTCCTGACTTTC. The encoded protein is CASSSGQNSGANVLTF.

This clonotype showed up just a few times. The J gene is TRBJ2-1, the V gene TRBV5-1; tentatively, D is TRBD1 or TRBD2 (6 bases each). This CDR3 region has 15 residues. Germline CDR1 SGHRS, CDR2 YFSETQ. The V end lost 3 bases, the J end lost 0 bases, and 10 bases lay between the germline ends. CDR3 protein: CASSWKGGSYNEQFF. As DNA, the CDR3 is TGCGCCAGCAGCTGGAAGGGGGGCTCCTACAATGAGCAGTTCTTC. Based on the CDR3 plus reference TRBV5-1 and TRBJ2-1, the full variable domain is KAGVTQTPRYLIKTRGQQVTLSCSPISGHRSVSWYQQTPGQGLQFLFEYFSETQRNKGNFPGRFSGRQFSNSRSEMNVSTLELGDSALYLCASSWKGGSYNEQFFGPGTRLTVL.

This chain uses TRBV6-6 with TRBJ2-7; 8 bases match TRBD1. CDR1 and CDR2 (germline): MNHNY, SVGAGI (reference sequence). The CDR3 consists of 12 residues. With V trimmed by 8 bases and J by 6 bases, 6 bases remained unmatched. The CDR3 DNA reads TGTGCCAGCTCCGCACAGGGGGTCGAGCAGTACTTC. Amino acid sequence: CASSAQGVEQYF.

CDR3 DNA: TGTGCCAGCAGCTGGGGCTCGGGAGTAGGGGTTGAGCAGTACTTC. It yields the protein CASSWGSGVGVEQYF. The chain couples TRBV5-6 to TRBJ2-7, with D perhaps TRBD2 (6 bases). Trimming took off 3 bases at V and 7 bases at J, with 20 bases between the two ends. Germline loops: CDR1 SGHDT, CDR2 YYEEEE. This CDR3 has 15 residues.